The clone carrying this T cell receptor beta chain was detected a few times. This sample was included in a study of blood T cells in healthy people across ages. Primers used in a second PCR of about 6 to 11 cycles were a sample-barcoded 5' primer and a J-beta primer mix. TCRdb redid the calling of the 5' RACE reads with MiXCR, one entry per CDR3 protein. In the table there are 1.5 million to 2 million distinct CDR3 sequences, roughly two fifths of which are singletons. This CDR3 has 15 amino acids. V shed 5 bases, J shed 7 bases, and the junction held 10 bases outside the gene matches. The origin of this receptor is a human donor in good health. Sequences were obtained from blood. V gene TRBV12-3 or TRBV12-4 combines with J gene TRBJ2-7, with 11 bases fitting TRBD1. The CDR3, as DNA: TGTGCCAGCAGTCTATGGGACAGGGGGATTATGGAGCAGTACTTC. Protein product: CASSLWDRGIMEQYF.